This TCR beta chain originates from a study of blood T cell repertoires in COVID-19. Study as a whole: From T cells, B-cell-depleted T cells, or PBMCs came the material, which was cDNA or gDNA.

CDR1 is MNHEY and CDR2 is SVGAGI in the germline V gene. CDR3 size: 13 residues. Unmatched junction bases numbered 5, after V lost 6 bases and J lost 3 bases. TCRdb keeps only in-frame clones here, not all; method: immunoSEQ multiplex PCR. Seen here are approximately 190,000 clones, over 80% observed once, and the top ten hold around 6.1%. Sequencing input: peripheral blood. This clonotype was obtained from a woman between 40 and 50 years old with acute or convalescent COVID-19. The chain joins TRBV6-5 to TRBJ2-7; 7 bases agree with TRBD1. The CDR3 sequence is CASRGTDDYEQYF. In DNA, the CDR3 is TGTGCCAGCAGGGGGACAGACGACTACGAGCAGTACTTC.